The 13 T cell receptor beta chains presented below share a single source sample, sequenced in a study of T cell clonotyping in hematopoietic cell transplantation. Measured with immunoSEQ multiplex PCR; TCRdb has only the in-frame clones, and not every one. Seen here are roughly 9,000 clones, 85% observed once, and the top ten hold about 30%. The sample was PBMCs, taken 180 days after allogeneic stem cell transplant. Receptor source: a female patient in her 30s who had an allogeneic stem cell transplant, so the T cells may come from the graft donor. Some clones in this sample may be carry-over from other donors' samples.

This clone was found once. The chain couples TRBV5-1 to TRBJ2-5; D gene uncertain. The germline V gene has CDR1 SGHRS and CDR2 YFSETQ. The CDR3 spans 15 residues. V lost 4 bases and J 1 base, leaving 14 bases between the germline ends. As DNA, the CDR3 is TGCGCCAGCAGCCGTGGCCTGGTGGCCCAAGAGACCCAGTACTTC. It specifies CASSRGLVAQETQYF.

The chain employs TRBV5-4 and TRBJ1-5, with 9 bases that match TRBD1. The CDR3 is 15 amino acids. Germline values: CDR1 SGHNT, CDR2 YYREEE (reference sequence). The trim removed 4 bases at V and 6 bases at J, leaving 8 bases unmatched. CDR3 DNA: TGTGCCAGCAGCGCCGGGACAGGGACCGGTCAGCCCCAGCATTTT. Translated, it gives CASSAGTGTGQPQHF.

There are a few counts of this clone. This chain connects TRBV5-4 to TRBJ1-1; the match to TRBD1 covers 8 bases. Looked up from germline, CDR1 is SGHNT and CDR2 is YYREEE (reference sequence). V lost 4 bases, J lost 1 base, and 9 bases stayed unmatched. The CDR3 is made up of 16 amino acids. The CDR3 region is CASSRNPGTGNTEAFF. In DNA, the CDR3 is TGTGCCAGCAGCCGAAACCCTGGGACAGGGAACACTGAAGCTTTCTTT.

This sequence joins TRBV2 and TRBJ2-7; D call uncertain. Germline CDR1 SNHLY, CDR2 FYNNEI. V was pared by 7 bases and J by 0 bases, with 16 bases between. CDR3 length equals 15 residues. CDR3 loop: CASNKGTLSSYEQYF. CDR3 sequence (DNA): TGTGCCAGCAATAAGGGAACCCTTTCCTCCTACGAGCAGTACTTC.

V is TRBV27 and J is TRBJ1-2; D is possibly TRBD1 (5 bases). Between the trimmed V and J ends, which lost 8 bases and 2 bases, there was a span of 15 bases. Germline CDR1 MNHEY, CDR2 SMNVEV (reference sequence). This CDR3 has 14 amino acids. CDR3 DNA sequence: TGTGCCAGCTCATGGGGCGGGGCAAACTATGGCTACACCTTC. Protein: CASSWGGANYGYTF.

This chain connects TRBV29-1 to TRBJ2-1, with TRBD2 matching 8 bases. V gave up 4 bases and J gave up 5 bases; unmatched junction bases: 7. The length of the CDR3 is 14 residues. CDR1 is SQVTM and CDR2 is ANQGSEA in the germline V gene. CDR3 residues: CSVVERGTHNEQFF. CDR3 sequence (DNA): TGCAGCGTTGTAGAGCGGGGGACCCACAATGAGCAGTTCTTC.

J is TRBJ1-4 and V is TRBV28; D uncertain. The V gene lost 4 bases and the J gene lost 5 bases, with 2 bases spanning the gap. Germline V gene data show CDR1 as MDHEN and CDR2 as SYDVKM. This CDR3 contains 11 residues. CDR3 bases: TGTGCCAGCAGTTCAAATGAAAAACTGTTTTTT. It specifies CASSSNEKLFF.

This clone was recorded once. The rearrangement uses TRBV5-1 and TRBJ1-6; no clear D. Germline assignment: CDR1 SGHRS and CDR2 YFSETQ. The CDR3 is 14 residues long. The V end lost 1 base, the J end lost 10 bases, and 12 bases lay between the germline ends. CDR3 bases: TGCGCCAGCAGCTTGAAAGAAGGATTGTCACCCCTCCACTTT. It codes for CASSLKEGLSPLHF. Based on the CDR3 plus reference TRBV5-1 and TRBJ1-6, the full variable domain is KAGVTQTPRYLIKTRGQQVTLSCSPISGHRSVSWYQQTPGQGLQFLFEYFSETQRNKGNFPGRFSGRQFSNSRSEMNVSTLELGDSALYLCASSLKEGLSPLHFGNGTRLTVT.

This chain links TRBV5-1 with TRBJ1-5; perhaps TRBD1 as D (6 bases). Germline V CDR1 and CDR2: SGHRS, YFSETQ. V was clipped by 2 bases and J by 5 bases, with 8 bases between them. The length of the CDR3 is 13 residues. The CDR3 reads CASSFRGDQPQHF. The CDR3 DNA sequence: TGCGCCAGCAGCTTCAGGGGCGATCAGCCCCAGCATTTT.

V is TRBV29-1 and J is TRBJ1-2, with unresolved D. CDR1 is SQVTM, CDR2 ANQGSEA, per germline. This CDR3 contains 13 residues. V lost 8 bases, J lost 5 bases, and 18 bases lay in between. In DNA, the CDR3 is TGCAGCCTACATTCTGGGCCGAGTTATGGCTACACCTTC. Its translation is CSLHSGPSYGYTF. The full variable domain, its missing parts supplied by reference TRBV29-1 and TRBJ1-2, is SAVISQKPSRDICQRGTSLTIQCQVDSQVTMMFWYRQQPGQSLTLIATANQGSEATYESGFVIDKFPISRPNLTFSTLTVSNMSPEDSSIYLCSLHSGPSYGYTFGSGTRLTVV.

The chain combines TRBV30 with TRBJ2-7, with 9 bases aligning to TRBD2. The germline CDR1 and CDR2 sequences are GTSNPN and SVGIG (reference sequence). The CDR3 is made up of 13 amino acids. The ends lost 5 bases at V and 5 bases at J; junction bases unmatched: 7. CDR3: CAWDPSGVHEQYF. The CDR3 DNA reads TGTGCCTGGGACCCTAGCGGGGTGCACGAGCAGTACTTC. The full variable domain, rest sourced from reference TRBV30 and TRBJ2-7, is SQTIHQWPATLVQPVGSPLSLECTVEGTSNPNLYWYRQAAGRGLQLLFYSVGIGQISSEVPQNLSASRPQDRQFILSSKKLLLSDSGFYLCAWDPSGVHEQYFGPGTRLTVT.

The chain carries TRBV25-1 and TRBJ1-2; 8 positions match TRBD1. Trimming cost V 3 bases and J 5 bases; bases outside gene matches: 5. There are 14 residues in the CDR3. Per the germline V gene, CDR1 is MGHDK and CDR2 is SYGVNS. The CDR3 DNA reads as TGTGCCAGCAGTGAGGGGGACAGGACTTATGGCTACACCTTC. Its translation: CASSEGDRTYGYTF.

The rearrangement uses TRBV5-4 and TRBJ2-1, with D possibly being TRBD1 (5 bases). The CDR3 loop spans 13 amino acids. V was shortened by 5 bases and J by 0 bases, with 6 bases between the two germline ends. The germline gives CDR1 SGHNT, CDR2 YYREEE (reference sequence). CDR3 in amino acids: CASRDNSYNEQFF. Written as DNA, the CDR3 is TGTGCCAGCAGGGACAACTCCTACAATGAGCAGTTCTTC.